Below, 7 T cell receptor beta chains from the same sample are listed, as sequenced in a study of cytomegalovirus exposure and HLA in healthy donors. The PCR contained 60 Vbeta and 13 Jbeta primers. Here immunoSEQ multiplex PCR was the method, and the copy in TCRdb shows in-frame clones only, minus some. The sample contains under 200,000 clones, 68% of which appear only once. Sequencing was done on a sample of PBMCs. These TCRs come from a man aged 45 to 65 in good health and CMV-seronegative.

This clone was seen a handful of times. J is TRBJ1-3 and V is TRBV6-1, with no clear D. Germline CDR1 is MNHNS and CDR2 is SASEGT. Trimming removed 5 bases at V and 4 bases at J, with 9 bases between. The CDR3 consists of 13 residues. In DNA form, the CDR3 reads TGTGCCAGCAGTCCCCCCGGGGGAAACACCATATATTTT. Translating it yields CASSPPGGNTIYF.

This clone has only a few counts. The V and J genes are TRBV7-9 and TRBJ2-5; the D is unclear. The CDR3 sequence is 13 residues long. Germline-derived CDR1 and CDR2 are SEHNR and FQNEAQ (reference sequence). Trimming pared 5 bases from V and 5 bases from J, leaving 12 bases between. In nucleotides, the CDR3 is TGTGCCAGCAGCCCGGGTCCAAGGGAGACCCAGTACTTC. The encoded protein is CASSPGPRETQYF.

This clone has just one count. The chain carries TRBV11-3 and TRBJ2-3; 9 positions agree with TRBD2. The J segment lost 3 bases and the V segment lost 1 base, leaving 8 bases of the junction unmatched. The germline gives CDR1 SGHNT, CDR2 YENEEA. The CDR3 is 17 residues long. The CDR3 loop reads CASSLGWGGGGTDTQYF. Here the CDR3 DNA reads TGTGCCAGCAGCTTAGGTTGGGGCGGGGGGGGGACAGATACGCAGTATTTT.

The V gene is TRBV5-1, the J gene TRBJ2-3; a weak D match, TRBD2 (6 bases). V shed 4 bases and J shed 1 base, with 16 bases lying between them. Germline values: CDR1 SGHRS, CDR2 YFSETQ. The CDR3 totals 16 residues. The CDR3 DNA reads TGCGCCAGCAGCCCGACTAACACGGGGGGCACAGATACGCAGTATTTT. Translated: CASSPTNTGGTDTQYF.

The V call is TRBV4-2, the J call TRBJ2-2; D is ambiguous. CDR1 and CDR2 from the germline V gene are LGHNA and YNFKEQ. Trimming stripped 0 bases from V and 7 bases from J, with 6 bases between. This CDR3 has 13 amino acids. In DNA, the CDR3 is TGTGCCAGCAGCCAAGATTGGAGCGGGGAGCTGTTTTTT. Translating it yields CASSQDWSGELFF.

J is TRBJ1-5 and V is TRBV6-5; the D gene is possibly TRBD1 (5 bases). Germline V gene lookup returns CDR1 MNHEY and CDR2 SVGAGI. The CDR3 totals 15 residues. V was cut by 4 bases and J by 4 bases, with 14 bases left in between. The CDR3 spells CASSSGGRGNQPQHF. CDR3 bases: TGTGCCAGCAGTTCCGGGGGGAGAGGGAATCAGCCCCAGCATTTT.

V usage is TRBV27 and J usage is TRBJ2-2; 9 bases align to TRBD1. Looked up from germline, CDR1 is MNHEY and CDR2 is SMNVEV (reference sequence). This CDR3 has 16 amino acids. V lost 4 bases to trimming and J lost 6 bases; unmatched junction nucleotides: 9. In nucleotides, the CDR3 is TGTGCCAGCAGTTCGATCCCCGGGACAGGGCCCGGGGAGCTGTTTTTT. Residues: CASSSIPGTGPGELFF.